The 23 T cell receptor beta chains presented below share a single source sample, sequenced in a study of blood T cell repertoires in COVID-19. The method was immunoSEQ multiplex PCR; TCRdb's version includes in-frame clones alone and lacks a portion of them. The data show approximately 270,000 clones, roughly 87% seen once. Sequences were obtained from peripheral blood. The receptors derive from a young man with active or convalescent COVID-19.

The J gene is TRBJ2-3, the V gene TRBV11-1, with 8 bases identical to TRBD2. V gave up 3 bases and J gave up 3 bases; unmatched junction bases: 5. The CDR3 length is 15 residues. CDR1 and CDR2 from the germline V gene are SGHAT and FQDESV (reference sequence). The CDR3 nucleotides read TGTGCCAGCAGCTTGGCTAGCGGGCCTACAGATACGCAGTATTTT. Translation: CASSLASGPTDTQYF.

This clone has just one count. The chain recombines TRBV28 with TRBJ2-1; the match to TRBD2 covers 9 bases. The CDR3 runs to 15 residues. V shed 7 bases and J 7 bases; nucleotides not matched to a gene: 11. Per the germline V gene, CDR1 is MDHEN and CDR2 is SYDVKM. CDR3 DNA sequence: TGTGCCAGCAAAGATGGGCGGGAGGGTAAGAATGAGCAGTTCTTC. Protein product: CASKDGREGKNEQFF.

This chain uses TRBV2 with TRBJ1-4; D might be TRBD1 (6 bases). The V and J ends lost 3 bases and 7 bases respectively, with 12 bases between them. Germline V gives CDR1 SNHLY, CDR2 FYNNEI. The CDR3 runs 14 residues. CDR3 residues: CASSDNRGGEKLFF. CDR3 coding DNA: TGTGCCAGCAGTGATAACCGAGGGGGTGAAAAACTGTTTTTT.

The chain combines TRBV10-3 with TRBJ2-7; TRBD2 matches 12 bases. Germline V gene lookup returns CDR1 ENHRY and CDR2 SYGVKD. CDR3 length equals 16 residues. V dropped 0 bases and J dropped 2; count of bases not matched to a gene: 2. Here the CDR3 reads CAISESTSGGPYEQYF. The CDR3 DNA follows: TGTGCCATCAGTGAGTCGACTAGCGGGGGACCCTACGAGCAGTACTTC.

This rearrangement joins TRBV19 to TRBJ1-2; possibly TRBD1 for D (6 bases). V lost 7 bases to trimming and J lost 5 bases, with 20 bases between them. Germline-derived CDR1 and CDR2 are LNHDA and SQIVND (reference sequence). This CDR3 region has 15 residues. The CDR3 DNA reads as TGTGCCAGTATGGAGAGGGGGATCCCCTTATATGGCTACACCTTC. This sequence encodes CASMERGIPLYGYTF.

The rearrangement links TRBV18 to TRBJ2-2, with 9 bases that match TRBD1. Germline V gene lookup returns CDR1 KGHSH and CDR2 LQKENI. Trimming at V came to 3 bases and at J to 4 bases, leaving 3 bases not matched to a gene. This CDR3 is 15 amino acids long. In nucleotides, the CDR3 is TGTGCCAGCTCACCCTGGACAGGGGTCACCGGGGAGCTGTTTTTT. This encodes CASSPWTGVTGELFF.

The J gene is TRBJ2-3, the V gene TRBV19; 8 bases are a match to TRBD2. Germline CDR1 reads LNHDA; CDR2 reads SQIVND (reference sequence). The ends lost 3 bases at V and 1 base at J; junction bases unmatched: 9. The CDR3 has 17 residues. The CDR3 region is CASSIAVAGGGTDTQYF. The CDR3 coding sequence is TGTGCCAGTAGTATCGCGGTTGCGGGGGGAGGCACAGATACGCAGTATTTT.

The rearrangement joins TRBV3-1 (or the pseudogene TRBV3-2) to TRBJ2-1, with TRBD1 as a possible D gene (6 bases). Looked up from germline, CDR1 is LGHDT and CDR2 is YNNKEL (reference sequence). The CDR3 runs 13 residues. The germline V and J ends were trimmed by 3 bases and 7 bases, with 10 bases remaining between them. The CDR3 region has the DNA TGTGCCAGCAGCCAGGCAGGGGAGAATGAGCAGTTCTTC. It codes for CASSQAGENEQFF.

In its sample, this clone was seen a few times. The J gene is TRBJ1-2, the V gene TRBV29-1, with 11 bases that match TRBD1. Trimming at V came to 7 bases and at J to 8 bases, leaving 12 bases not matched to a gene. CDR3 size: 14 residues. Germline V lookup: CDR1 SQVTM, CDR2 ANQGSEA. Here the CDR3 reads CSAANPGTGGGYTF. CDR3 in DNA: TGCAGCGCGGCAAACCCTGGGACAGGGGGGGGCTACACCTTC.

V and J are TRBV29-1 and TRBJ2-7; tentative D call: TRBD1 (7 bases). This CDR3 region has 12 residues. Germline V gene data show CDR1 as SQVTM and CDR2 as ANQGSEA. V lost 1 base and J lost 10, with 14 bases in between. The CDR3 DNA sequence: TGCAGCGTTGAAGTGCAGGGGGGAAAACAGTACTTC. As protein: CSVEVQGGKQYF.

This chain links TRBV9 with TRBJ2-1, with 11 positions matching TRBD2. This CDR3 spans 16 amino acids. Germline V gives CDR1 SGDLS, CDR2 YYNGEE. V was clipped by 6 bases and J by 6 bases; unmatched bases: 11. DNA of the CDR3: TGTGCCAGCACCCGTAGCGGGAGGGCCTTACGCAATGAGCAGTTCTTC. Encoded protein: CASTRSGRALRNEQFF.

V usage is TRBV28 and J usage is TRBJ1-5; 9 bases match TRBD1. The ends lost 6 bases at V and 6 bases at J; junction bases unmatched: 6. From germline, CDR1 is MDHEN and CDR2 SYDVKM. This CDR3 region has 14 residues. This CDR3 is CASSPTGGSQPQHF. Written as DNA, the CDR3 is TGTGCCAGCAGCCCGACAGGGGGAAGTCAGCCCCAGCATTTT.

The chain carries TRBV2 and TRBJ1-5; maybe TRBD1 (6 bases). The CDR3 length is 13 residues. CDR1 SNHLY and CDR2 FYNNEI come from the germline V gene. The V end was cut by 6 bases, the J end by 3 bases, with 9 bases between. In DNA, the CDR3 is TGTGCCAGCAGACGGGACAACAATCAGCCCCAGCATTTT. The encoded protein is CASRRDNNQPQHF.

This sequence joins TRBV19 and TRBJ2-7; TRBD2 might be the D (6 bases). Germline V gene data show CDR1 as LNHDA and CDR2 as SQIVND (reference sequence). The CDR3 extends over 15 amino acids. Trimming pared 5 bases from V and 3 bases from J, leaving 17 bases between. This chain's CDR3 is CASSGGPPGRYEQYF. The CDR3 coding sequence is TGTGCCAGTAGTGGAGGGCCTCCGGGCCGCTACGAGCAGTACTTC.

The chain combines TRBV9 with TRBJ2-1; 9 nucleotides match TRBD2. CDR3 length: 14 amino acids. In germline, CDR1 is SGDLS, CDR2 YYNGEE. V shed 4 bases and J 8 bases; nucleotides not matched to a gene: 7. The CDR3 DNA reads TGTGCCAGCAGCATGCGGGGGGGCCTTGATGAGCAGTTCTTC. Its translation is CASSMRGGLDEQFF.

The DNA for the CDR3 is TGTGCCAGCAGCCATCCCGACAGGAGAATCTACAATGAGCAGTTCTTC. Translating it yields CASSHPDRRIYNEQFF. V gene TRBV7-2 combines with J gene TRBJ2-1; maybe TRBD1 (6 bases). This CDR3 is 16 amino acids long. Germline loops: CDR1 SGHTA, CDR2 FQGNSA. V was pared by 5 bases and J by 3 bases, with 17 bases between.

The rearrangement links TRBV7-2 to TRBJ2-1; TRBD2 matches 9 bases. CDR1 SGHTA and CDR2 FQGNSA come from the germline V gene. The CDR3 sequence is 15 residues long. V lost 5 bases, J lost 5 bases, and 7 bases stayed unmatched. In DNA form, the CDR3 reads TGTGCCAGCAGCCCGACTGCGGGGGGGGACAATGAGCAGTTCTTC. Encoded protein: CASSPTAGGDNEQFF.

This chain uses TRBV7-9 with TRBJ2-1; 9 bases align to TRBD2. Germline V gives CDR1 SEHNR, CDR2 FQNEAQ (reference sequence). V dropped 4 bases and J dropped 6; count of bases not matched to a gene: 7. The CDR3 covers 15 residues. Here the CDR3 DNA reads TGTGCCAGCAGCTCCTCTAGCGGGAATCTCAATGAGCAGTTCTTC. Translation: CASSSSSGNLNEQFF. The whole variable domain, filled in from reference TRBV7-9 and TRBJ2-1, reads DTGVSQNPRHKITKRGQNVTFRCDPISEHNRLYWYRQTLGQGPEFLTYFQNEAQLEKSRLLSDRFSAERPKGSFSTLEIQRTEQGDSAMYLCASSSSSGNLNEQFFGPGTRLTVL.

This clone has a handful of counts. The chain links TRBV2 to TRBJ1-2; D is undetermined. This CDR3 has 14 amino acids. V dropped 6 bases and J dropped 2 bases, with 13 bases sitting between them. Germline CDR1 reads SNHLY; CDR2 reads FYNNEI. CDR3 amino acids: CASRSSGLNYGYTF. In nucleotides, the CDR3 is TGTGCCAGCAGATCCTCAGGCCTGAACTATGGCTACACCTTC.

This clone was counted once. The rearrangement links TRBV5-5 to TRBJ2-7, with 7 bases lining up with TRBD1. Losses at the gene ends were 2 bases for V and 2 bases for J; bases not matched to a gene: 4. Germline-derived CDR1 and CDR2 are SGHKS and YYEKEE (reference sequence). The CDR3 consists of 14 residues. Written as DNA, the CDR3 is TGTGCCAGCAGCTTACAGGGGCCTCCCTACGAGCAGTACTTC. It encodes CASSLQGPPYEQYF.

V is TRBV7-8 and J is TRBJ1-2, with a weak D call TRBD1 (5 bases). Germline V gives CDR1 SGHVS, CDR2 FQNEAQ. This CDR3 is built from 16 residues. V was clipped by 4 bases and J by 3 bases, with 18 bases between them. CDR3 loop: CASSSHTRESDYGYTF. In DNA form, the CDR3 reads TGTGCCAGCAGCTCTCATACCAGGGAATCAGACTATGGCTACACCTTC.

V is TRBV11-3 and J is TRBJ2-7; D perhaps matches TRBD1 (6 bases). The CDR3 is 12 amino acids. The V gene's germline CDR1 is SGHNT and CDR2 YENEEA. V lost 5 bases and J 3 bases, leaving 8 bases between the germline ends. CDR3 in DNA: TGTGCCAGCAGCACGGACAGCTACGAGCAGTACTTC. Its translation: CASSTDSYEQYF.

This clone appeared a single time. The chain carries TRBV2 and TRBJ2-1; 13 bases line up with TRBD2. V lost 11 bases, J lost 0 bases, and 10 bases stayed unmatched. Germline-derived CDR1 and CDR2 are SNHLY and FYNNEI. This CDR3 has 17 amino acids. The CDR3 coding sequence is TGTGCCGTGACTAGCGGGAGGCTCCGGGGCTCCTACAATGAGCAGTTCTTC. Translation gives CAVTSGRLRGSYNEQFF.